This T cell receptor (beta chain) derives from a study of cytomegalovirus exposure and HLA in healthy donors (dated 2017 in TCRdb). Regarding the research as a whole: In an earlier analysis of 450 to 750 of the donors, 250 to 350 Gb of sequence data and approximately 100 million unique TCR beta sequences from some 170 million T cells were reported. An earlier analysis of about 600 of the donors used high-throughput TCR beta sequencing to judge whether each TCR beta V gene segment behaved as functional or pseudogenic. A separate validation cohort of more than 100 different subjects was used in addition to the 666-subject first cohort. A later genetic analysis took genome-wide SNP genotypes for about 55% of the roughly 700 donors and used that subset as a discovery cohort. Because of strong linkage in the cohort, roughly five DR-DQ haplotypes were treated as single units for association and clustering. To predict cytomegalovirus infection status, the study brought together high-throughput TCR immunosequencing, statistical association of individual TCRs with disease status, and machine learning. An early release that covered about 600 HLA-typed donors contained about 300 gigabases of sequencing data and 85 million to 100 million unique TCR sequences. The T cell repertoires of about 700 subjects were profiled by immunosequencing and related to cytomegalovirus serostatus. Among the roughly 400 genotyped donors, 75% to 90% belonged to the genetic ancestry cluster associated with self-reported Caucasian donors. The later analysis used no new phenotypic data to find candidate immune exposures, relying instead on TCR beta sequences and their occurrence across donors. The number of donors typed differed by locus, with roughly 629-640 for A, B, C, DRB1 and DQB1, roughly 550 for DQA1, approximately 570 for DPA1, and roughly 450 for DPB1. All discovery cohort repertoires had been generated on a single sequencing platform. On average, around 240,000 unique TCR beta nucleotide sequences were sequenced per donor among about 400 genotyped donors of the cohort, with 15% to 20% of those sequences being non-productive. To study patterns of TCR occurrence, a later analysis re-analyzed previously published TCR beta repertoires from 550 to 800 donors and added high-resolution HLA genotyping. Class I and class II HLA loci were covered by the typing at four-digit resolution. The study was designed to test whether signatures of past pathogen exposure could be identified by cataloging public T cell receptors. Donor age, sex, ethnicity and CMV serostatus were compiled alongside the repertoire data. Broad study findings and their caveats: A further reported finding was that TCR beta sequences accurately predicted the HLA-A and HLA-B alleles for most subjects in the first cohort. Immune exposure information for the cohort was limited to CMV serostatus. Linkage disequilibrium might explain the correlated functional status among segregating V segments, but an unknown experimental factor could not be ruled out. A later analysis found that most CMV-associated TCR beta chains appeared HLA-restricted, with HLA associations seemingly driven largely by CMV exposure. Most TCR sequences were seen in very few donors, while some public TCRs were found in many individuals. A cluster of highly shared sequence variants was judged likely to be a technical artifact of the sequencing pipeline. In an earlier analysis of fewer than 750 of the donors, most TCR beta V segments were observed in productive rearrangements about 90% or about 30% of the time, broadly matching IMGT annotations. Specific HLA alleles were associated with 15,000 to 20,000 TCR beta sequences at a false discovery rate of 0.05 in a later analysis. Some IMGT-functional V segments, including TRBV6-2 and TRBV6-3, could not be told apart with the 87-base-pair reads, so those segments were excluded. Only TCR beta chains were sequenced in this cohort, and the absence of alpha or paired-chain data limited detectable features. A later genetic analysis associated a missense DCLRE1C variant with V-gene and J-gene trimming of TCR beta chains, and an independent cohort replicated the association. Cytomegalovirus status was reported to be diagnosed by the classifier with high specificity and sensitivity in both the original and validation cohorts. Because some donors lacked HLA typing at each locus, the association tests relied only on the typed subset. A later genetic analysis reported fewer N-insertions in productive TCRs among donors in an Asian-associated ancestry cluster than the 666-donor mean. When HLA alleles, especially DR and DQ, strongly co-occurred, TCR associations were difficult to assign to individual alleles. Over 15 rarely observed V segments, including chromosome 9 orphons, were excluded from the earlier analysis of some 590 of the donors because counts were too low. A later analysis found that HLA-associated TCR beta chains were more clonally expanded and had lower generation probabilities than equally common non-associated chains. According to the authors, the approach could potentially be generalized to other disease states and immunological phenotypes. Three of the identified cytomegalovirus-associated TCR beta chains were confirmed in vitro to be specific for cytomegalovirus antigens. In a later analysis, the rate of TCR association differed among HLA loci, with DRB1 alleles having the most associated TCRs and HLA-C alleles having the fewest. The presence/absence analyses assumed that sequencing depth was roughly uniform across donors, and that assumption may not be true. A total of 150 or so TCR beta chains were listed by the study as associated with cytomegalovirus. A later analysis reported that several top co-occurrence clusters appeared linked to parvovirus B19, influenza, CMV and Epstein-Barr virus.

Trimming removed 0 bases from V and 1 base from J, leaving 9 bases between the germline ends. The CDR3 spans 15 residues, from the cysteine through the phenylalanine. The entry retains the CDR3 DNA only, 45 bases that are in frame from base 1. The germline V gene supplies CDR1 SGHRS and CDR2 YFSETQ. A word on this clone: Which antigen it targets is not known. Base qualities are not recorded, but no much larger clone differs from it by a single base. The same CDR3 also results from other DNA sequences found in this sample.

The cohort was made up of 500 to 800 healthy bone marrow donors. All cohort members were sampled while nominally healthy, although unrecorded immune exposures were likely present. The donor was CMV seropositive and was included in the group of 250 to 350 seropositive cohort members. A peripheral blood sample was collected from each donor, and TCR beta sequencing was performed on peripheral blood mononuclear cells. Genomic DNA extraction from the blood cell samples was performed with the Qiagen DNeasy Blood Extraction Kit. The library was made by the immunoSEQ multiplex PCR assay. The multiplex PCR relied on a mix of 60 forward primers for TCR Vbeta segments and 13 reverse primers for TCR Jbeta segments. The CDR3 region of rearranged TCR beta genes was amplified from genomic DNA with a multiplex PCR assay. Amplified TCR beta libraries were sequenced as 87-base-pair reads on the Illumina HiSeq System. As for the authors' bioinformatics: A later analysis tallied 75 million to 85 million unique TCR beta chains across the approximately 670 repertoires, and about 12 million of those chains were shared by two or more donors. To remove PCR and sequencing errors, raw reads were error-corrected and collapsed into unique sequences using a nearest-neighbor algorithm that merged closely related sequences. V, D and J gene segments were assigned by aligning CDR3 sequences to IMGT reference sequences. For a sequence to be retained, a match of at least six nucleotides was required to both a V gene segment and a J gene segment. Rearrangements were classified as productive when the CDR3 lacked stop codons and remained in frame with V and J, and all other rearrangements were classified as non-productive. CDR3 was defined by IMGT convention, running from the second conserved V-encoded cysteine to the conserved J-encoded phenylalanine. The earlier analysis of about 500 of the donors excluded sequences that lacked an unambiguous match to a single V gene segment. In an earlier analysis of roughly 500 of the donors, V segments were called functional above 56.7% productive rearrangements and were called segregating when the between-donor standard deviation exceeded 5%. A statistical classification framework was built for diagnosing cytomegalovirus status from the catalog of TCR beta chain sequences. In a later analysis, V and J genes were assigned by comparing TCR nucleotide sequences against IMGT/GENE-DB human TR gene sequences. In a later analysis, CDR3 sequences and most-parsimonious VDJ recombination scenarios were assigned using the TCRdist pipeline. In a later analysis, every TCR beta chain was defined by the combination of its CDR3 amino acid sequence and its V-gene family, and reads without a unique V-gene family were dropped. A later analysis removed 592 highly shared, low-generation-probability nucleotide sequences to deal with suspected cross-contamination and a sequencing artifact. A later analysis calculated a clonal expansion index for each public chain from normalized within-repertoire ranks of inferred template counts. A later analysis computed generation probabilities with a VDJ recombination model fitted to out-of-frame rearrangements, and checked the results against IGoR. In a later analysis, hypergeometric tests were used to score TCR-TCR, TCR-HLA and TCR-CMV co-occurrence, with a repertoire-size bias correction applied to TCR pairs. To estimate false discovery rates, a later analysis permuted the HLA or CMV assignments 20 times. A later analysis grouped co-occurring TCRs with DBSCAN, adding TCRdist sequence similarity when clustering within HLA-allele-positive subsets. For co-occurrence clustering, repertoires with fewer than 30,000 or more than 120,000 public chains were excluded, along with 4 to 6 repertoires with anomalous nucleotide sharing. The table comes from immuneACCESS by way of TCRdb, which keeps in-frame sequences with V and J called. Part of the clones is missing from these tables; in studies checked, under half for an unresolved V gene and the rest for unknown reasons. The DNA was the basis for D and trimming; V, J and clone size are from that table. Present in this sample are about 180,000 clones, around 80% of which were seen just once. The ten largest clones represent roughly 1.4% of the sample.

The rearrangement joined TRBV5-1 to TRBJ2-3; TRBD2 could be the D gene, as 6 bases match. The source material was PBMCs. This sequence originates from a girl aged 10 to 17 in good health and CMV-seropositive. CDR3 sequence: CASSLAGGGTDTQYF. DNA sequence: TGCGCCAGCAGCTTGGCAGGCGGGGGCACAGATACGCAGTATTTT. The entire variable domain, with the stretches around the CDR3 drawn from the reference TRBV5-1 and TRBJ2-3 proteins, is KAGVTQTPRYLIKTRGQQVTLSCSPISGHRSVSWYQQTPGQGLQFLFEYFSETQRNKGNFPGRFSGRQFSNSRSEMNVSTLELGDSALYLCASSLAGGGTDTQYFGPGTRLTVL.